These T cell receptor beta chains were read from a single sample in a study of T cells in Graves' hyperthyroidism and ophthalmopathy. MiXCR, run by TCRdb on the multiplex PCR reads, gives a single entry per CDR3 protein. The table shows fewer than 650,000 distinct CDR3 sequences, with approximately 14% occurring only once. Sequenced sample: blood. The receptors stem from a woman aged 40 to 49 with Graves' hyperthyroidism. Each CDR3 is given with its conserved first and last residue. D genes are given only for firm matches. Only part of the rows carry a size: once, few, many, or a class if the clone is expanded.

TGTGCCAGCAGCTTAGCATGGGGGTCTGGGGCCAACGTCCTGACTTTC | CASSLAWGSGANVLTF | TRBJ2-6 | many | TRBV11-1 | .
TGCAGCGTGGACCCTGACGGGATAGTAGATGAGCAGTTCTTC | CSVDPDGIVDEQFF | TRBJ2-1 | many | TRBV29-1 | .
TGTGCCAGCTCACCACCGTCTGCAGATACGCAGTATTTT | CASSPPSADTQYF | TRBJ2-3 | many | TRBV18 | .
TGTGCCAGCAGCCCCGGAGCGAATGAGCAGTTCTTC | CASSPGANEQFF | TRBJ2-1 | . | TRBV11-1 | .
TGTGCCAGCAGTTGGGGACATGCCTACGAGCAGTACTTC | CASSWGHAYEQYF | TRBJ2-7 | few | TRBV12-3/TRBV12-4 | .
TGCAGTGCTAGAGCGGGGGCGGGCGAGCAGTACTTC | CSARAGAGEQYF | TRBJ2-7 | many | TRBV20-1 | .
TGTGCCAGCACCCTCGGCGGGATCGCGTCCTACAATGAGCAGTTCTTC | CASTLGGIASYNEQFF | TRBJ2-1 | many | TRBV27 | .
TGTGCCAGCAGCCTTACACGGACAGGGGACGCAGTGAGTTCACCCCTCCACTTT | CASSLTRTGDAVSSPLHF | TRBJ1-6 | . | TRBV16 | TRBD1
TGTGCCAGCACCCCCCAGGGAACTGGCAATGAGCAGTTCTTC | CASTPQGTGNEQFF | TRBJ2-1 | many | TRBV6-1 | .
TGTGCCAGCAGGCGGGACAGTACTTCCTACGAGCAGTACTTC | CASRRDSTSYEQYF | TRBJ2-7 | few | TRBV6-1 | .
TGTGCCAGCAGCTTTCTCGGACAGGGGAACCACGAGCAGTACTTC | CASSFLGQGNHEQYF | TRBJ2-7 | many | TRBV7-9 | TRBD1
TGCGCCAGCAGCTTGGGGCAGACCGGGGAGCTGTTTTTT | CASSLGQTGELFF | TRBJ2-2 | many | TRBV5-1 | .
TGTGCCAGCAGTTCACAAAACTACAATGAGCAGTTCTTC | CASSSQNYNEQFF | TRBJ2-1 | . | TRBV28 | .
TGTGCCTGGAGACCCCTTAATGAAAAACTGTTTTTT | CAWRPLNEKLFF | TRBJ1-4 | few | TRBV30 | .
TGTGCCAGCAGCTTGGTTCATCTATACAATGAGCAGTTCTTC | CASSLVHLYNEQFF | TRBJ2-1 | many | TRBV7-2 | .
TGCGCCAGCAGCTCGGTGGAGGGACGCTCCTACGAGCAGTACTTC | CASSSVEGRSYEQYF | TRBJ2-7 | many | TRBV5-1 | .
TGTGCCAGCAGTATGGTGGAAGCCAAAAACATTCAGTACTTC | CASSMVEAKNIQYF | TRBJ2-4 | . | TRBV28 | .
TGTGCCAGCAGTGATCTAGCGACAGGATACTCCTACGAGCAGTACTTC | CASSDLATGYSYEQYF | TRBJ2-7 | many | TRBV6-1 | .
TGTGCCAGCAGAACCGGGACAGGGCTCACTGAAGCTTTCTTT | CASRTGTGLTEAFF | TRBJ1-1 | once | TRBV12-3/TRBV12-4 | TRBD1
TGCAGTGCCAAAACAGGGGGCTTCAACGGTTCACCCCTCCACTTT | CSAKTGGFNGSPLHF | TRBJ1-6 | few | TRBV20-1 | TRBD1
TGTGCCAGCAGCGACTTGTATCAGATCGACTACGAGCAGTACTTC | CASSDLYQIDYEQYF | TRBJ2-7 | many | TRBV2 | .
TGTGCCAGCAGCATAGGATATCCTCGAGGGACGGTGAACACTGAAGCTTTCTTT | CASSIGYPRGTVNTEAFF | TRBJ1-1 | few | TRBV13 | .
TGTGCCAGTAGTAGCCGGACGGACAGAATCTACGAGCAGTACTTC | CASSSRTDRIYEQYF | TRBJ2-7 | . | TRBV19 | .
TGTGCCAGTTTGTCTATCGGGGCACAACACAGGGTCGGAGAGACCCAGTACTTC | CASLSIGAQHRVGETQYF | TRBJ2-5 | . | TRBV6-1 | .
TGCACCCTCTCAAGGGGCTTAGCGGGCCTAGCTGATACGCAGTATTTT | CTLSRGLAGLADTQYF | TRBJ2-3 | . | TRBV20-1 | TRBD2
TGTGCCAGCAGCGTGGACAGTAACGACTATGGCTACACCTTC | CASSVDSNDYGYTF | TRBJ1-2 | few | TRBV9 | .
TGTGCCAGCAGCACGGACCGTACTTCGAGCAATGAGCAGTTCTTC | CASSTDRTSSNEQFF | TRBJ2-1 | many | TRBV11-2 | .
TGCAGCGTTGAGGACGCGGGGGCGCGTAAGAACACTGAAGCTTTCTTT | CSVEDAGARKNTEAFF | TRBJ1-1 | . | TRBV29-1 | .
TGTGCCAGCACATTTAGCGGGAGCGGACCAGATACGCAGTATTTT | CASTFSGSGPDTQYF | TRBJ2-3 | . | TRBV27 | TRBD2
TGCAGTGCAGGAGGGAGGGCAACAGATACGCAGTATTTT | CSAGGRATDTQYF | TRBJ2-3 | many | TRBV20-1 | TRBD2
TGTGCCAGCAGCTTAGGCAATAACGTCCTGACTTTC | CASSLGNNVLTF | TRBJ2-6 | many | TRBV7-3 | .
TGCAGCGTTGAGGCTGGGAGTAGCTATGGCTACACCTTC | CSVEAGSSYGYTF | TRBJ1-2 | . | TRBV29-1 | .
TGCAGTGCTGGGGGACCCCCGCTGACCCAGTACTTC | CSAGGPPLTQYF | TRBJ2-5 | few | TRBV20-1 | .
TGTGCCAGCACCACCCCCGGAGAGCCCCAGCATTTT | CASTTPGEPQHF | TRBJ1-5 | many | TRBV27 | .
TGTGCCAGTGGGGAGCTACCTGCTGGCTACACCTTC | CASGELPAGYTF | TRBJ1-2 | . | TRBV19 | .
TGTGCCACCACGGACAGGGCCACTAACTATGGCTACACCTTC | CATTDRATNYGYTF | TRBJ1-2 | few | TRBV28 | TRBD1
TGTGCCAGCAGGATGGGACTAGCGGCAGATACGCAGTATTTT | CASRMGLAADTQYF | TRBJ2-3 | many | TRBV2 | TRBD2
TGTGCCAGCAGTCGGGCGGGAGGGGGTCTAGCCAAAAACATTCAGTACTTC | CASSRAGGGLAKNIQYF | TRBJ2-4 | many | TRBV28 | TRBD2
TGTGCCGTGACGGAGACTAGCGAATACAATGAGCAGTTCTTC | CAVTETSEYNEQFF | TRBJ2-1 | few | TRBV15 | TRBD2
TGTGCCAGCAGCCCGGGACAGGGTTATTTCACCGGGGAGCTGTTTTTT | CASSPGQGYFTGELFF | TRBJ2-2 | many | TRBV7-9 | TRBD1
TGCAGTGCTAGAGCCCTGGACAGGGGCTCGGAGACCCAGTACTTC | CSARALDRGSETQYF | TRBJ2-5 | . | TRBV20-1 | TRBD1
TGTGCCAGCAGCTGGGGTTCTTATGGCTACACCTTC | CASSWGSYGYTF | TRBJ1-2 | many | TRBV7-2 | .
TGCGCCAGCAGCCCGCCGACAGGGTTAAACACCGGGGAGCTGTTTTTT | CASSPPTGLNTGELFF | TRBJ2-2 | many | TRBV5-1 | TRBD1
TGTGCCAGTAGGTTCGGCCCGAACACCGGGGAGCTGTTTTTT | CASRFGPNTGELFF | TRBJ2-2 | . | TRBV19 | .
TGTGCCAGCAGCTTGGTTGACAGGGGCACCGGGGAGCTGTTTTTT | CASSLVDRGTGELFF | TRBJ2-2 | many | TRBV5-6 | TRBD1
TGTGCCAGCAGCCGCGAGGGACAGTTTAGCAATCAGCCCCAGCATTTT | CASSREGQFSNQPQHF | TRBJ1-5 | . | TRBV6-1 | TRBD1
TGTGCCAGCAGCCCCCAACTGGGTCGGGACAGATACAATGAGCAGTTCTTC | CASSPQLGRDRYNEQFF | TRBJ2-1 | many | TRBV7-9 | TRBD1
TGTGCCAGCAGTTCCCCCATTAATGAAAAACTGTTTTTT | CASSSPINEKLFF | TRBJ1-4 | few | TRBV12-3/TRBV12-4 | .
TGTGCCATCAGTACTGACCCGGGGACGGTGAACACCGGGGAGCTGTTTTTT | CAISTDPGTVNTGELFF | TRBJ2-2 | . | TRBV10-3 | .
TGCAGTGCTAGAGTCGGGAGGACGGTCACCGGGGAGCTGTTTTTT | CSARVGRTVTGELFF | TRBJ2-2 | many | TRBV20-1 | TRBD2
TGTGCCAGCAGTAACGTCTACGAGCAGTACTTC | CASSNVYEQYF | TRBJ2-7 | . | TRBV2 | .
TGCAGCGTTGTTCAGGGGGCGAACACTGAAGCTTTCTTT | CSVVQGANTEAFF | TRBJ1-1 | many | TRBV29-1 | TRBD1
TGCGCCAGCAGCTGGGACAGGGGCACCTACGAGCAGTACTTC | CASSWDRGTYEQYF | TRBJ2-7 | many | TRBV5-1 | TRBD1
TGTGCCAGCAGCCCCCGGACTTTAGGGAATGAGCAGTTCTTC | CASSPRTLGNEQFF | TRBJ2-1 | few | TRBV5-6 | .
TGCAGTGCTGGGACAGATAGCAATCAGCCCCAGCATTTT | CSAGTDSNQPQHF | TRBJ1-5 | many | TRBV20-1 | TRBD1